Shown below are 4 T cell receptor beta chains from a single sample sequenced in a study of blood T cell repertoires in COVID-19 (dated by TCRdb to the early 2020s). Libraries were built with the immunoSEQ multiplex PCR assay. TCRdb limited this immuneACCESS table to in-frame rearrangements with V and J called. A share of clones is missing; checked studies link under half to unresolved V genes, and the rest is unexplained. In this sample the table shows hundreds of thousands of clones, under 90% of which occur a single time. The ten largest account for almost 4% of the sample. The sequenced sample consisted of PBMCs or T cells enriched from blood (not recorded which). These receptors originate from a woman aged 25 to 45 with acute COVID-19.

V gene TRBV3-1 (or the pseudogene TRBV3-2) combines with J gene TRBJ2-5, with 7 bases fitting TRBD1. V lost 2 bases and J lost 7; bases outside the gene matches: 13. CDR1 and CDR2 from the germline V gene are LGHDT and YNNKEL (reference sequence). This CDR3 is built from 16 residues. The chain's CDR3 is CASSQRKGAFLGTQYF. The CDR3, as DNA: TGTGCCAGCAGCCAACGGAAGGGGGCGTTTCTAGGGACCCAGTACTTC.

This chain joins TRBV7-8 and TRBJ1-6; unclear D gene. The CDR3 has 15 amino acids. V was shortened by 1 base and J by 7 bases, with 11 bases between the two germline ends. CDR1 and CDR2 (germline): SGHVS, FQNEAQ. DNA for the CDR3: TGTGCCAGCAGCTTAGTAGCGGACTCCAATTCACCCCTCCACTTT. Protein product: CASSLVADSNSPLHF.

This chain uses TRBV1 with TRBJ1-1; TRBD1, the table's D call, was not compared with the DNA. TRBV1 is a recognized pseudogene. The CDR3 is 14 residues long. The CDR3 reads CTSSQAPQNTEAFF. As DNA, the CDR3 is TGCACCAGCAGCCAAGCCCCACAGAACACTGAAGCTTTCTTT.

The chain carries TRBV6-1 and TRBJ1-1; D gene unclear. The germline V gene encodes CDR1 MNHNS and CDR2 SASEGT. This CDR3 is 12 amino acids long. V was trimmed by 3 bases and J by 4 bases, leaving 6 bases between them. DNA of the CDR3: TGTGCCAGCAGTGACCAATTCACTGAAGCTTTCTTT. Translation gives CASSDQFTEAFF.